This TCR beta chain was captured in a study of shared clonotypes between healthy human individuals. Selected positively for CCR7 and CD45RO-negative, naive CD8 cells excluded terminally differentiated effector memory CD45RA+ cells. Libraries were prepared by immunoSEQ multiplex PCR; TCRdb keeps only in-frame clonotypes and omits some of them. The sample consists of 750,000 to 1,000,000 clones, 80% to 95% of them appearing once. The CDR3 has 16 amino acids. The sequence came from a man aged 25-40 years in good health. Sequenced input: naive CD8+ T cells sorted from blood. This chain uses TRBV21-1 with TRBJ2-5; the D segment call TRBD1 is taken from the table without a DNA check. TRBV21-1 is termed a pseudogene. In nucleotides, the CDR3 is TGTGCCAGCAGCAAAATACAGGAGAAGTACCAAGAGACCCAGTACTTC. Translated: CASSKIQEKYQETQYF.